The source of this T cell receptor beta chain is a study of cytomegalovirus exposure and HLA in healthy donors. Study as a whole: Tens of millions of unique TCRs from HLA-typed donors made up an early data release.

Though nominally healthy at sampling, donors likely had unrecorded immune exposures. Per germline, CDR1 SGHAT and CDR2 FQNNGV. Trimming cost V 2 bases and J 5 bases, with 6 bases left between them. The CDR3 is 12 residues long. PCR amplification relied on 60 Vbeta primers (plus 13 Jbeta primers). Libraries were prepared by immunoSEQ multiplex PCR; TCRdb keeps only in-frame clonotypes and omits some of them. The sample yields just over 150,000 clones, approximately 85% seen once. This clone was observed a handful of times. The antigen remains undetermined. Study-wide results and caveats: TCR beta V- and J-gene trimming was later associated with a missense DCLRE1C variant. Serostatus for CMV was the only available immune exposure information.

This receptor was obtained from a woman aged 18-30 years in good health and CMV-seronegative. The gene calls are TRBV11-2 and TRBJ1-2; no reliable D call. Sample: PBMCs. The CDR3 spells CASSLTRYGYTF. The CDR3 DNA is TGTGCCAGCAGCTTAACACGATATGGCTACACCTTC.